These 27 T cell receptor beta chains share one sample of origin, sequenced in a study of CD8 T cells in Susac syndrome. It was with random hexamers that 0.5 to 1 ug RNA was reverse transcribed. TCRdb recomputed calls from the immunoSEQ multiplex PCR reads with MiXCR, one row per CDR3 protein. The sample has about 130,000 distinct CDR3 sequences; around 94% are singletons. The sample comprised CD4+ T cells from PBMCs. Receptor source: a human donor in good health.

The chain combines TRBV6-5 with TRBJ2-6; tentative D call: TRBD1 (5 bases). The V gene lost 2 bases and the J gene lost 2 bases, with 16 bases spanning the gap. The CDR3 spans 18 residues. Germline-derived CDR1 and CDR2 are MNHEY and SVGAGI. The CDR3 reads CASSYEPVTVAGANVLTF. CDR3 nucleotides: TGTGCCAGCAGTTACGAGCCCGTGACAGTAGCTGGGGCCAACGTCCTGACTTTC.

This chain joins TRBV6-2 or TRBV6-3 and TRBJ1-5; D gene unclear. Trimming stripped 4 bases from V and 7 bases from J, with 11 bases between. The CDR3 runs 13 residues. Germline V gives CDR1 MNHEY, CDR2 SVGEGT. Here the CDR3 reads CASSSNVNQPQHF. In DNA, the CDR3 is TGTGCCAGCAGTTCCAACGTGAACCAGCCCCAGCATTTT.

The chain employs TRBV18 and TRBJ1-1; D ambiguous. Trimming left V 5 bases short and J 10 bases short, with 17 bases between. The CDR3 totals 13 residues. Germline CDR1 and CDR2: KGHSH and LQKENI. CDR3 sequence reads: CASSSDPTTGAFF. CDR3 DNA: TGTGCCAGCTCATCGGACCCCACCACCGGAGCTTTCTTT. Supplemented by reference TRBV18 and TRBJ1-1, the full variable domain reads NAGVMQNPRHLVRRRGQEARLRCSPMKGHSHVYWYRQLPEEGLKFMVYLQKENIIDESGMPKERFSAEFPKEGPSILRIQQVVRGDSAAYFCASSSDPTTGAFFGQGTRLTVV.

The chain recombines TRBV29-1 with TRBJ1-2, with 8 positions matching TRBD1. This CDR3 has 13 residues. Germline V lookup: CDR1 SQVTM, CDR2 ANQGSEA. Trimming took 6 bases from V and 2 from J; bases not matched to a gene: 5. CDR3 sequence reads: CSVGQGANYGYTF. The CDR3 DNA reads TGCAGCGTGGGGCAGGGGGCGAACTATGGCTACACCTTC.

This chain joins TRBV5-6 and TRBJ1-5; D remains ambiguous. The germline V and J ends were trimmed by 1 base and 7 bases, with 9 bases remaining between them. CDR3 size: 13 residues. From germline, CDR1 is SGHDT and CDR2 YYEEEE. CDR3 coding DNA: TGTGCCAGCAGCTTGTCGGAGGGACAGCCCCAGCATTTT. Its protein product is CASSLSEGQPQHF.

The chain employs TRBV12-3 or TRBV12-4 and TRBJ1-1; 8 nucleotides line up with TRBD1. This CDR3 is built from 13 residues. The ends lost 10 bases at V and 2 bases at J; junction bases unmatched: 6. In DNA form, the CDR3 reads TGTGCCACCAAGGGACAGGTAAACACTGAAGCTTTCTTT. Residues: CATKGQVNTEAFF.

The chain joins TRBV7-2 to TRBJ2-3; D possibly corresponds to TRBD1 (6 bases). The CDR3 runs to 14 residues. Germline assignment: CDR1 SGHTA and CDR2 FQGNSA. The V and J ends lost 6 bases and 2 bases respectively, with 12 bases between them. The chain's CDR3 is CASSQTGTTDTQYF. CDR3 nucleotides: TGTGCCAGCAGTCAAACAGGGACCACAGATACGCAGTATTTT.

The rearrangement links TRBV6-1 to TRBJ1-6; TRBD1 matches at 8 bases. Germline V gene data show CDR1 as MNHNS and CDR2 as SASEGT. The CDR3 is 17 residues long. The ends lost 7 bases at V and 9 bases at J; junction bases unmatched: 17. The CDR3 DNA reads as TGTGCCAGCAACCCCCTGAGTAGAGCAGGGGGCAGTTCACCCCTCCACTTT. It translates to CASNPLSRAGGSSPLHF.

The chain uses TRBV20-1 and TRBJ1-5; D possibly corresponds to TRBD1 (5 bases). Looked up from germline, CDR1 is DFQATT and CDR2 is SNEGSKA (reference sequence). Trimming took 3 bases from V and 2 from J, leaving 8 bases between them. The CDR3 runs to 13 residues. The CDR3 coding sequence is TGCAGTGCTAGCGGCAGGGGCAATCAGCCCCAGCATTTT. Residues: CSASGRGNQPQHF.

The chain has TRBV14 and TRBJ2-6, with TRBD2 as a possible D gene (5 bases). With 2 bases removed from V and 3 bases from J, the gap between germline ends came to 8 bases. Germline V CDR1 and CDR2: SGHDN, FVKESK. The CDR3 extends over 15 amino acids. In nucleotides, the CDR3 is TGTGCCAGCAGCCAATCGGGGAGTGGGGCCAACGTCCTGACTTTC. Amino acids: CASSQSGSGANVLTF.

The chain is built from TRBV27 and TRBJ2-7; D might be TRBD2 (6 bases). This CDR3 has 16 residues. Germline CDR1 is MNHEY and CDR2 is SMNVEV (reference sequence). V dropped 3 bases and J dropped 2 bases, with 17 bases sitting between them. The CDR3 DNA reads TGTGCCAGCAGTTTCCGTCAGGCTAGCGTACCCTACGAGCAGTACTTC. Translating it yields CASSFRQASVPYEQYF.

Here the CDR3 reads CSASSTSRGEQFF. CDR3 sequence (DNA): TGCAGTGCTAGTTCGACTAGCCGAGGTGAGCAGTTCTTC. The chain employs TRBV20-1 and TRBJ2-1; TRBD2 agrees at 7 bases. Germline CDR1 DFQATT, CDR2 SNEGSKA (reference sequence). This CDR3 contains 13 residues. With V trimmed by 3 bases and J by 9 bases, 8 bases remained unmatched.

CDR3 loop: CASSPSWGFNEKLFF. The CDR3 bases are TGTGCCAGCAGTCCCTCCTGGGGCTTTAATGAAAAACTGTTTTTT. The rearrangement uses TRBV27 and TRBJ1-4, with D perhaps TRBD1 (5 bases). The CDR3 is made up of 15 amino acids. V dropped 5 bases and J dropped 4 bases, with 14 bases sitting between them. Per germline, CDR1 MNHEY and CDR2 SMNVEV (reference sequence).

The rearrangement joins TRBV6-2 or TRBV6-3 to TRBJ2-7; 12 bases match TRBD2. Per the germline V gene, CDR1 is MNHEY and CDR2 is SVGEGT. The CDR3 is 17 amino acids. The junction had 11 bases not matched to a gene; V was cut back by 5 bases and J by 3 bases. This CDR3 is CASSPRTSGTLNYEQYF. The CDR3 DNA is TGTGCCAGCAGTCCACGGACTAGCGGGACTTTGAACTACGAGCAGTACTTC.

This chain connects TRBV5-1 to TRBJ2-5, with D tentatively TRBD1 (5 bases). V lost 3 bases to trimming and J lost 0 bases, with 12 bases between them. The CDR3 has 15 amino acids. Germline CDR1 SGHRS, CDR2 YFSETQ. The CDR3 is CASSSQGVNQETQYF. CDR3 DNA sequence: TGCGCCAGCAGCTCCCAAGGGGTAAACCAAGAGACCCAGTACTTC.

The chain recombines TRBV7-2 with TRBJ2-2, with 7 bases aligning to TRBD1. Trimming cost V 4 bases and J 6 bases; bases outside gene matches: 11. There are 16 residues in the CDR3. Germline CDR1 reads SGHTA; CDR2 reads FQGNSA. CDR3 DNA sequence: TGTGCCAGCAGCTCCTTTCTGAAGGGGGCATCCGGGGAGCTGTTTTTT. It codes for CASSSFLKGASGELFF.

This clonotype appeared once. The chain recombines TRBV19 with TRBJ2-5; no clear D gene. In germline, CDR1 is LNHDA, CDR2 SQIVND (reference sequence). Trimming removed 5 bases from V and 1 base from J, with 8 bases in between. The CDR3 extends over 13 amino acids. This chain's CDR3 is CASSDRVQETQYF. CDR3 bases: TGTGCCAGTAGTGACCGGGTCCAAGAGACCCAGTACTTC.

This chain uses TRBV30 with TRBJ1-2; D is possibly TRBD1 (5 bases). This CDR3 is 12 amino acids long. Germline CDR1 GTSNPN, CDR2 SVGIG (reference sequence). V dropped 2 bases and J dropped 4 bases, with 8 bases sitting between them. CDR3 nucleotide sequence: TGTGCCTGGAGTCCCGGGGCCTATGGCTACACCTTC. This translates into CAWSPGAYGYTF.

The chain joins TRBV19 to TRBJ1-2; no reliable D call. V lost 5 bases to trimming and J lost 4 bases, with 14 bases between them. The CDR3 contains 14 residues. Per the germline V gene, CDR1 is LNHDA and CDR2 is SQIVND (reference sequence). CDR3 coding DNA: TGTGCCAGTAGTCCCAAGGGCGTATTCTATGGCTACACCTTC. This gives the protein CASSPKGVFYGYTF.

CDR3 protein: CASSLVGAEGRETQYF. In DNA form, the CDR3 reads TGCGCCAGCAGCTTGGTCGGAGCGGAGGGACGGGAGACCCAGTACTTC. The chain is built from TRBV5-1 and TRBJ2-5; D is possibly TRBD2 (6 bases). The CDR3 length is 16 residues. From germline, CDR1 is SGHRS and CDR2 YFSETQ. Trimming removed 0 bases at V and 5 bases at J, with 17 bases between.

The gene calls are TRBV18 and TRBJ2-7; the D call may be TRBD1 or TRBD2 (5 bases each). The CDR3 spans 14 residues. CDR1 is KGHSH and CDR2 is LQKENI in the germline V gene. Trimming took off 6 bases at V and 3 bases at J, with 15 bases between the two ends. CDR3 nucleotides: TGTGCCAGCTCTGAGTTTTCAGGGAGCTACGAGCAGTACTTC. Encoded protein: CASSEFSGSYEQYF.

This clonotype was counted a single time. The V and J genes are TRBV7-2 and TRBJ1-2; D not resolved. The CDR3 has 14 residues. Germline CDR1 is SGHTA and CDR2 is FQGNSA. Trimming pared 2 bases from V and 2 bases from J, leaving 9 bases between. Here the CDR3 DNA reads TGTGCCAGCAGCTTACAAGGTTCAAACTATGGCTACACCTTC. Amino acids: CASSLQGSNYGYTF.

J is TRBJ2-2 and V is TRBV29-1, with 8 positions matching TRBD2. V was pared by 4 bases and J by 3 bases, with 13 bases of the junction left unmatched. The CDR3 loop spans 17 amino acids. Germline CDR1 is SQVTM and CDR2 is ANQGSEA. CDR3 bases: TGCAGCGTTGTTGATAGCGGGACCCTACCCGACACCGGGGAGCTGTTTTTT. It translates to CSVVDSGTLPDTGELFF.

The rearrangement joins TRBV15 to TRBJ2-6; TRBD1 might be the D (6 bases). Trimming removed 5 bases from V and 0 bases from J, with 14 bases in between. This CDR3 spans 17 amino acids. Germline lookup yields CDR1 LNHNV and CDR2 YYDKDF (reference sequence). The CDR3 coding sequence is TGTGCCACCAGCCAGACAGGCTTTAGCTCTGGGGCCAACGTCCTGACTTTC. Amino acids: CATSQTGFSSGANVLTF.

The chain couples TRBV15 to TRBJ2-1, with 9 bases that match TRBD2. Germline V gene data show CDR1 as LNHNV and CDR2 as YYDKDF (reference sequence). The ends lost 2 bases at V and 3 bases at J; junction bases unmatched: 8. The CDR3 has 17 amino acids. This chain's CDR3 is CATSRFSGSGLYNEQFF. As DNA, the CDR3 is TGTGCCACCAGCAGATTTAGCGGGAGTGGACTCTACAATGAGCAGTTCTTC.

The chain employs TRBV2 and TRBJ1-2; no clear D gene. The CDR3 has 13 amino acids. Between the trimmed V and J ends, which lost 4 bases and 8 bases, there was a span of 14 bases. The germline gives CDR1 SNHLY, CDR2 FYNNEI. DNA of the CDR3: TGTGCCAGCAGTGGATCGGGCGCCAGGGGCTACACCTTC. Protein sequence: CASSGSGARGYTF. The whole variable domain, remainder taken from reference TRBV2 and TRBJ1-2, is EPEVTQTPSHQVTQMGQEVILRCVPISNHLYFYWYRQILGQKVEFLVSFYNNEISEKSEIFDDQFSVERPDGSNFTLKIRSTKLEDSAMYFCASSGSGARGYTFGSGTRLTVV.

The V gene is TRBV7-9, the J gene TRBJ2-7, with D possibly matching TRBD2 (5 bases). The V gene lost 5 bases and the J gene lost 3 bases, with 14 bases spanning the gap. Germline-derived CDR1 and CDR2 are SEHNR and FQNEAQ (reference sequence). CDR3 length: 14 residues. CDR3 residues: CASSPSGEGYEQYF. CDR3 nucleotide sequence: TGTGCCAGCAGCCCGAGCGGAGAGGGCTACGAGCAGTACTTC.